This TCR beta chain derives from a study of CD8 T cells in Susac syndrome. RNA was extracted with the RNeasy kit, and a quantity of roughly 0.5 to 1 ug was reverse transcribed using random hexamers. Amplification of TCR beta CDR3 across 54 Vbeta and 13 Jbeta was performed with immunoSEQ multiplex PCR. From the immunoSEQ multiplex PCR reads, TCRdb called clonotypes with MiXCR, one entry per CDR3 protein. The table lists about 73,000 distinct CDR3 sequences, roughly 95% of them singletons, with about 0.38% in the top ten. CD8+ and CD4+ T cells from blood underwent TCR beta sequencing, which was carried out in a high-throughput format. TEMRA cells were FACS-enriched, while CD8+ and CD4+ T cells were negatively isolated. The V and J ends lost 0 bases and 0 bases respectively, with 9 bases between them. The CDR3 consists of 15 residues. Looked up from germline, CDR1 is LGHNA and CDR2 is YNFKEQ. A single count supports this clonotype.

This sequence joins TRBV4-2 and TRBJ2-7; D is uncertain. The sample consisted of CD8+ T cells from PBMCs. This TCR came from a human donor with multiple sclerosis. This chain's CDR3 is CASSQDRRTSYEQYF. In nucleotides, the CDR3 is TGTGCCAGCAGCCAAGATCGTAGAACCTCCTACGAGCAGTACTTC.